The entry that follows covers one T cell receptor beta chain sequence. This clone has only one observation. This receptor's antigen is unknown. The input lacks base qualities; no much larger clone sits a single base away. This specimen comes from a study of follicular helper T cells after annual influenza vaccination (dated by TCRdb to about 2017). At the level of the whole study: Blood was collected on days 0, 7 and 28 after each seasonal influenza vaccination. Six subjects had multi-year samples: four covered two vaccination seasons and two covered three seasons. The 2013-2014 samples were cryopreserved, while the 2015 samples were processed right after collection. To look at recall of cTfh clones, some subjects were tracked through successive annual vaccinations covering the 2013-2014, 2014-2015 and 2015-2016 seasons. One week after vaccination, a second recruited cohort of about eleven subjects (Table S1) displayed a similar ICOS+CD38+ cTfh response. What the authors observed across the whole study: ICOS+CD38+ cTfh clonality correlated with the frequency of that population, and its change correlated with the change in circulating plasmablast frequency. Productive TCRB sequences were recovered from only about 8.5-20% of analyzed cells, so rare clonotypes could not be sampled. Day 7 ICOS+CD38+ clones were most often found later in ICOS-CD38- cTfh, suggesting that subset may serve as a memory reservoir. With successive annual vaccinations, a recurrent oligoclonal ICOS+CD38+ cTfh response was recalled, and this response contained tetramer and AIM influenza-specific clonotypes. In the assessment of influenza clone enrichment, the possibility that the much larger non-cTfh compartments were undersampled could not be ruled out.

The trim is 3 bases for V and 4 bases for J, with a gap of 13 bases between the germline ends. CDR1 and CDR2 are drawn from the germline V gene: SGHTA, FQGNSA. The CDR3 runs 15 amino acids, cysteine and phenylalanine included. Only the CDR3 region is kept as DNA, spanning 45 bases read in frame from base 1. The sample's time point label is to be understood as: 2015-2016 season, pre-vaccination. Adults received seasonal inactivated influenza vaccine (Fluvarix), and TCRB sequencing tracked sorted blood CD4 subsets before and after vaccination. To be eligible, subjects had to live in the community and must not have received influenza vaccine in the previous 6 months. Reasons for exclusion included contraindications to influenza vaccine, substance abuse, HIV/AIDS, active malignancy, immunomodulatory medication, and active illness such as respiratory infection. Per time point, between roughly 40 and 100 mL of blood was sampled. Ficoll-Paque PLUS or SepMate separation was used to isolate PBMC. As a non-Tfh comparison subset, CXCR5- memory CD4 T cells were sorted. Before DNA extraction, cell subsets were sorted from PBMC on a BD FACS Aria.

The library was obtained by the immunoSEQ multiplex PCR assay. Adaptive Biotechnologies handled the TCRB amplification, library preparation, sequencing and preliminary bioinformatics at Survey level resolution. The paper's data handling went like this. Clonality was computed in R as 1 minus normalized Shannon entropy; the Gini index was calculated with the R package ineq. Overlap score was the summed counts of shared sequences divided by total counts of all sequences in both compared samples. Shared-clonotype significance used Fisher's exact test assuming a theoretical repertoire of 10^7 TCRB sequences. TCRdb carries this immuneACCESS record with in-frame sequences only. Its versions omit some clonotypes, under half of them owing to an unresolved V gene in the studies checked, with the rest unexplained. That table furnishes V, J and clone size, whereas the DNA furnished D and trimming. The sample includes some 14,000 clones, with 78% observed a single time. The ten largest clones represent approximately 0.4% of the sample.

The TCR originated in an adult who received the influenza vaccine. The sample in question was CXCR5- memory CD4+ T cells sorted from blood, obtained on the day of influenza vaccination. Reading the label with the study, this specimen's cell subset or site is: CXCR5- memory CD4 T cells. The chain employs TRBV7-2 and TRBJ1-5; TRBD1 could be the D gene, as 5 bases match. CDR3 protein: CASSFDKGTNQPQHF. The DNA is as follows: TGTGCCAGCAGCTTCGACAAAGGGACGAATCAGCCCCAGCATTTT.